This TCR beta chain derives from a study of blood T cells in healthy people across ages. Whole-study results and caveats: Researchers judged that diversity estimates from one million T cells fell short of true values.

The sample holds a few counts of this clonotype. Its target is unknown. A sample-barcoded 5' primer and a J-beta primer mix were used in a second PCR of roughly 6 to 11 cycles. Each CDR3 protein gets one entry after TCRdb re-called the 5' RACE reads with MiXCR. The sample contains more than 1,400,000 distinct CDR3 sequences, roughly 40% of which appear only once. The TCR was taken from a woman aged 18-35 years in good health. The sample comprised blood.

CDR3 loop: CASSLPEYTRGNTQYF. The CDR3 DNA reads TGTGCCAGCAGCTTACCCGAATATACCAGGGGAAATACGCAGTATTTT. This chain uses TRBV13 with TRBJ2-3; possible D gene TRBD1, 6 bases. V lost 2 bases, J lost 7 bases, and 19 bases lay in between. The CDR3 totals 16 residues. CDR1 and CDR2 from the germline V gene are PRHDT and FYEKMQ (reference sequence). Full variable domain (outside the CDR3, taken from reference TRBV13 and TRBJ2-3): AAGVIQSPRHLIKEKRETATLKCYPIPRHDTVYWYQQGPGQDPQFLISFYEKMQSDKGSIPDRFSAQQFSDYHSELNMSSLELGDSALYFCASSLPEYTRGNTQYFGPGTRLTVL.